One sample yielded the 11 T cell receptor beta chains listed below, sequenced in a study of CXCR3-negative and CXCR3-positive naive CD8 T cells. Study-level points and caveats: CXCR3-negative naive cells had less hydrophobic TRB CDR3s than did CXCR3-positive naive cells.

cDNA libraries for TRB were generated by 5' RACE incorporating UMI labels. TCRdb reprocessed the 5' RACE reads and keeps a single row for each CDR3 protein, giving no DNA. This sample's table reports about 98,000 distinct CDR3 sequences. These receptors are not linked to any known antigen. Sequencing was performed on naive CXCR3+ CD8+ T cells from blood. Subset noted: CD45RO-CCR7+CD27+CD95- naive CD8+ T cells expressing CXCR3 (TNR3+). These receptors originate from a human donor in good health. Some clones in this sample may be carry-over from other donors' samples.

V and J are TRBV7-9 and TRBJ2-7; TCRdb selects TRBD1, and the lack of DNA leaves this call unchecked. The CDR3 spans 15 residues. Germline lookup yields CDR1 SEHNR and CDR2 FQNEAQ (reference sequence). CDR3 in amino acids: CASSDRPGQVYEQYF.

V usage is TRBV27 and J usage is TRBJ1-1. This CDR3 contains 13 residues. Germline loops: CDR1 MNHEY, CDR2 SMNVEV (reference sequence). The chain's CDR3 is CASSLSTALEAFF.

The chain's CDR3 is CAISDGIATDTQYF. The chain has TRBV10-3 and TRBJ2-3. From germline, CDR1 is ENHRY and CDR2 SYGVKD. CDR3 length: 14 amino acids.

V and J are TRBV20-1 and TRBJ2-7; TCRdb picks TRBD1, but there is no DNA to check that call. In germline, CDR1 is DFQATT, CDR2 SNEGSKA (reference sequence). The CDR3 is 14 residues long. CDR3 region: CSCQGDYISYEQYF.

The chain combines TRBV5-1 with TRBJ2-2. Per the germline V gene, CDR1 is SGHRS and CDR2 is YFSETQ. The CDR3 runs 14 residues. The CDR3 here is CASSLAIPTGELFF.

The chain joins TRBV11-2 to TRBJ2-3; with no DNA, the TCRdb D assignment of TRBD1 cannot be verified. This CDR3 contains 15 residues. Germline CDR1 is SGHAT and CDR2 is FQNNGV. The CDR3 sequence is CASSLDRGGLDTQYF.

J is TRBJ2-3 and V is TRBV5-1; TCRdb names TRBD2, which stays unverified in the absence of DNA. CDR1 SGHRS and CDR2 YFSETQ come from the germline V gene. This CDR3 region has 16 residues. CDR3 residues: CASSPLAGGRPDTQYF.

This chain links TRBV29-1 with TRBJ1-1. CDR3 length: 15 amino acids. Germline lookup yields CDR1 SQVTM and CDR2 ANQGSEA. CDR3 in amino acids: CSVDNDEILNTEAFF.

CDR3 residues: CATDSGEPTDEQFF. J is TRBJ2-1 and V is TRBV24-1; TCRdb returns TRBD2, unconfirmable since there is no DNA. This CDR3 is built from 14 residues. The germline gives CDR1 KGHDR, CDR2 SFDVKD.

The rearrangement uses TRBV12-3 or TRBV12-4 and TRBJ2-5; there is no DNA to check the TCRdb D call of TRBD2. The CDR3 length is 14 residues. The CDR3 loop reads CASSSASYQETQYF.

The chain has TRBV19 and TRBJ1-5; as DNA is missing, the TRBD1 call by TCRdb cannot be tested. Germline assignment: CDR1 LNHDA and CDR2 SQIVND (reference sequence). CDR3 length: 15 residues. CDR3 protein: CASRVIWGLDQPQHF.